The clone carrying this T cell receptor beta chain appeared a single time. TCRdb's copy holds only in-frame clones and misses some; the assay was immunoSEQ multiplex PCR. The sample lists roughly 100,000 clones, around 88% occurring once. Time point denoted: baseline pretreatment blood. Treatment here: 15 Gy SBRT to primary tumor, nephrectomy 4 weeks later. This entry comes from a study of radiation and T cells in renal cell carcinoma. Per germline, CDR1 SGHAT and CDR2 FQNNGV. V dropped 4 bases and J dropped 4 bases, with 15 bases sitting between them. This CDR3 is built from 15 residues. This clonotype was sampled from a man over 45 with renal cell carcinoma. Material: blood, obtained from a patient whose treatment included radiotherapy and nephrectomy. The chain couples TRBV11-2 to TRBJ2-3, with D hard to call. The CDR3 nucleotides are TGTGCCAGCAGCTCCCCCTCTGGGCACCCAGATACGCAGTATTTT. It is translated as CASSSPSGHPDTQYF.